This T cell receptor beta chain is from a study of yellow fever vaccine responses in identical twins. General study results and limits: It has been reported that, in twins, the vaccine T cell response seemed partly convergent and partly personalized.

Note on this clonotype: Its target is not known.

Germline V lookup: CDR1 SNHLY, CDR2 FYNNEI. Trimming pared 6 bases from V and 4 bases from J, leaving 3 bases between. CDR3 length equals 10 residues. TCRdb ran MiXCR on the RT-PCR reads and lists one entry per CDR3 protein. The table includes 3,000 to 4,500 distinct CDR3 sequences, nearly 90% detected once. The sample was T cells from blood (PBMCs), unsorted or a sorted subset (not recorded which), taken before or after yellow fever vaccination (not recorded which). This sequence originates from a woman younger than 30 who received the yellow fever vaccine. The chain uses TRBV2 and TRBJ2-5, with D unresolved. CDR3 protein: CASSLETQYF. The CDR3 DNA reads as TGTGCCAGCAGCCTAGAGACCCAGTACTTC.